One and the same sample provided the 11 T cell receptor beta chains below, sequenced in a study of identical twins. From the 5' RACE reads, TCRdb called clonotypes with MiXCR, one entry per CDR3 protein. The profile shows some 660,000 distinct CDR3 sequences, 8.6% of them singletons. The sample was also linked to a second study, of yellow fever vaccine responses in identical twins.

Sequencing was carried out using PBMCs. Every receptor here comes from a woman aged 18-29 years in good health.

This clonotype came up many times. The V call is TRBV4-3, the J call TRBJ2-1; 8 nucleotides match TRBD2. CDR1 is LGHNA and CDR2 is YSLEER in the germline V gene. Trimming removed 4 bases from V and 8 bases from J; junction bases left unmatched: 7. There are 14 residues in the CDR3. This CDR3 is CASSLGLVSDEQFF. The CDR3 region has the DNA TGCGCCAGCAGCCTGGGACTAGTTAGCGATGAGCAGTTCTTC.

V and J are TRBV28 and TRBJ2-5; D is undetermined. Looked up from germline, CDR1 is MDHEN and CDR2 is SYDVKM. Between the trimmed V and J ends, which lost 8 bases and 4 bases, there was a span of 11 bases. This CDR3 has 12 residues. CDR3 nucleotide sequence: TGTGCCAGCCGGTTTAGTGGAGAGACCCAGTACTTC. As protein: CASRFSGETQYF. Using reference TRBV28 and TRBJ2-5 for the parts outside the CDR3, the full variable domain is DVKVTQSSRYLVKRTGEKVFLECVQDMDHENMFWYRQDPGLGLRLIYFSYDVKMKEKGDIPEGYSVSREKKERFSLILESASTNQTSMYLCASRFSGETQYFGPGTRLLVL.

This chain joins TRBV29-1 and TRBJ2-7; 9 positions agree with TRBD2. V was pared by 4 bases and J by 5 bases, with 9 bases of the junction left unmatched. CDR1 SQVTM and CDR2 ANQGSEA come from the germline V gene. The CDR3 has 14 amino acids. The CDR3 region is CSVALAGTRDEQYF. The DNA for the CDR3 is TGCAGCGTTGCGCTAGCGGGGACCCGGGACGAGCAGTACTTC.

The chain has TRBV29-1 and TRBJ1-2, with D perhaps matching TRBD1 (5 bases). The V end lost 4 bases, the J end lost 8 bases, and 11 bases lay between the germline ends. Looked up from germline, CDR1 is SQVTM and CDR2 is ANQGSEA. The CDR3 runs to 11 residues. CDR3 coding DNA: TGCAGCGTTGTCCGCGGGGGAGGCTACACCTTC. Translated, it gives CSVVRGGGYTF.

The gene calls are TRBV29-1 and TRBJ1-1, with 11 bases identical to TRBD1. This CDR3 is built from 14 residues. In germline, CDR1 is SQVTM, CDR2 ANQGSEA. V was pared by 7 bases and J by 4 bases, with 8 bases of the junction left unmatched. CDR3 sequence (DNA): TGCAGCGCCCGGGACAGGGGGTATAGCACTGAAGCTTTCTTT. Amino acid sequence: CSARDRGYSTEAFF.

This clonotype was counted a few times. This chain uses TRBV9 with TRBJ2-2, with D possibly being TRBD2 (5 bases). The CDR3 sequence is 14 residues long. Germline V gives CDR1 SGDLS, CDR2 YYNGEE. Trimming shortened V by 0 bases and J by 5 bases, and 8 bases separated the two germline ends. The DNA of the CDR3 is TGTGCCAGCAGCGTAGTTCCGGGAACCGGGGAGCTGTTTTTT. This translates into CASSVVPGTGELFF.

The CDR3 is CASSLERGGWSEQFF. DNA for the CDR3: TGCGCCAGCAGCTTGGAGCGGGGGGGATGGAGTGAGCAGTTCTTC. This chain joins TRBV5-1 and TRBJ2-1; 10 bases agree with TRBD2. Per germline, CDR1 SGHRS and CDR2 YFSETQ. The trim removed 0 bases at V and 9 bases at J, leaving 6 bases unmatched. This CDR3 has 15 amino acids.

The rearrangement links TRBV3-1 to TRBJ2-7; weak D call: TRBD2 (6 bases). This CDR3 comprises 15 residues. Trimming shortened V by 3 bases and J by 3 bases, and 15 bases separated the two germline ends. Germline CDR1 reads LGHDT; CDR2 reads YNNKEL (reference sequence). Here the CDR3 reads CASSQGLQALYEQYF. In nucleotides, the CDR3 is TGTGCCAGCAGCCAGGGACTTCAGGCTCTCTACGAGCAGTACTTC.

The gene calls are TRBV6-1 and TRBJ2-1; weak D call: TRBD1 (5 bases). The V gene's germline CDR1 is MNHNS and CDR2 SASEGT. V was clipped by 6 bases and J by 4 bases, with 10 bases between them. The CDR3 contains 13 residues. The CDR3 region is CASSWGPYNEQFF. The DNA for the CDR3 is TGTGCCAGCAGCTGGGGCCCTTACAATGAGCAGTTCTTC.

This clonotype has a count of ten or more. V is TRBV12-3 or TRBV12-4 and J is TRBJ2-3, with D possibly TRBD2 on 6 matching bases. V lost 6 bases to trimming and J lost 5 bases, with 21 bases between them. The CDR3 spans 16 residues. The CDR3 DNA is TGTGCCAGCAGCTTATACCGGGACTGGCCCTTAGATACGCAGTATTTT. It specifies CASSLYRDWPLDTQYF.

There are a few counts of this clonotype. The V gene is TRBV12-3 or TRBV12-4, the J gene TRBJ2-7, with D tentatively TRBD1 or TRBD2 (5 bases each). V was cut by 5 bases and J by 0 bases, with 20 bases left in between. This CDR3 contains 17 residues. Written as DNA, the CDR3 is TGTGCCAGCAGTCCCGTTCTCGGGGCACCGAGCTCCTACGAGCAGTACTTC. Amino acids: CASSPVLGAPSSYEQYF.